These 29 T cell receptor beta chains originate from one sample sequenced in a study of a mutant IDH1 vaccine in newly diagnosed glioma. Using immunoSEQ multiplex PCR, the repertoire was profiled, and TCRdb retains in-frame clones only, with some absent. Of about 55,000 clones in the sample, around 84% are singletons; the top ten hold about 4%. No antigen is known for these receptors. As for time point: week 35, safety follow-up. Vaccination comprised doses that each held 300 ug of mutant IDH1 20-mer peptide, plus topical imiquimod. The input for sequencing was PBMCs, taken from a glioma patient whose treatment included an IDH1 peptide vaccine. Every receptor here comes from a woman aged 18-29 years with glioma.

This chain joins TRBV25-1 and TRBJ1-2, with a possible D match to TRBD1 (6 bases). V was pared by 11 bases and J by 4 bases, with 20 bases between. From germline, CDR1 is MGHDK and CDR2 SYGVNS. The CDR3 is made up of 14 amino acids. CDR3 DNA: TGTGCCTCAATGGGCCAGGGGTGGGGCTATGGCTACACCTTC. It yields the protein CASMGQGWGYGYTF.

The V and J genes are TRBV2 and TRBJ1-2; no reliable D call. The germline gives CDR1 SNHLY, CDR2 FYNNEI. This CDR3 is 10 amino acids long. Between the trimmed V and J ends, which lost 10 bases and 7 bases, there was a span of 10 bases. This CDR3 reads CAKLSAGYTF. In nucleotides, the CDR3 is TGTGCCAAATTATCGGCTGGCTACACCTTC. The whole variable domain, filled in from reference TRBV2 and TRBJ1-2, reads EPEVTQTPSHQVTQMGQEVILRCVPISNHLYFYWYRQILGQKVEFLVSFYNNEISEKSEIFDDQFSVERPDGSNFTLKIRSTKLEDSAMYFCAKLSAGYTFGSGTRLTVV.

The CDR3 DNA follows: TGTGCCAGCAGCCAGGGGGCGAACACTGAAGCTTTCTTT. It translates to CASSQGANTEAFF. The chain links TRBV4-2 to TRBJ1-1; the D gene is possibly TRBD1 (6 bases). CDR1 LGHNA and CDR2 YNFKEQ come from the germline V gene. The CDR3 is made up of 13 amino acids. V lost 3 bases, J lost 1 base, and 6 bases lay in between.

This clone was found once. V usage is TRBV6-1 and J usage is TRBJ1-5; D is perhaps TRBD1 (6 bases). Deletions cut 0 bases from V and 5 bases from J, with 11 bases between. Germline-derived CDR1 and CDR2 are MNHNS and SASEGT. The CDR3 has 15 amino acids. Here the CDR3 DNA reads TGTGCCAGCAGTGAAGCAGGGGGAGGCGATCAGCCCCAGCATTTT. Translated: CASSEAGGGDQPQHF.

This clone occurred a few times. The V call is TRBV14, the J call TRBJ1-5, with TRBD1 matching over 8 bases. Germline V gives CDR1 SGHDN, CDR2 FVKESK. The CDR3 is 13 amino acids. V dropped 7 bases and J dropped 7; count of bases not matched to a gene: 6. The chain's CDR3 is CASNQGAGQPQHF. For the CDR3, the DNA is TGTGCCAGCAACCAGGGGGCCGGGCAGCCCCAGCATTTT. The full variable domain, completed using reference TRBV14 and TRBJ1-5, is EAGVTQFPSHSVIEKGQTVTLRCDPISGHDNLYWYRRVMGKEIKFLLHFVKESKQDESGMPNNRFLAERTGGTYSTLKVQPAELEDSGVYFCASNQGAGQPQHFGDGTRLSIL.

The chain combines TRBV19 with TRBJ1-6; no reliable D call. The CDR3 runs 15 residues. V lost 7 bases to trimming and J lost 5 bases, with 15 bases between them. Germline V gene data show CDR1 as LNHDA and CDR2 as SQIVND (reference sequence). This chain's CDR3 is CASNSEGSHNSPLHF. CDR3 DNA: TGTGCCAGTAATTCGGAGGGTAGCCATAATTCACCCCTCCACTTT.

CDR3 nucleotides: TGTGCCAGCAGCTCCGTCGCGGGTCAGGCAGTGAACTATGGCTACACCTTC. It encodes CASSSVAGQAVNYGYTF. The rearrangement joins TRBV7-9 to TRBJ1-2, with no clear D. The CDR3 contains 17 residues. V was pared by 4 bases and J by 2 bases, with 20 bases between. CDR1 and CDR2 from the germline V gene are SEHNR and FQNEAQ (reference sequence).

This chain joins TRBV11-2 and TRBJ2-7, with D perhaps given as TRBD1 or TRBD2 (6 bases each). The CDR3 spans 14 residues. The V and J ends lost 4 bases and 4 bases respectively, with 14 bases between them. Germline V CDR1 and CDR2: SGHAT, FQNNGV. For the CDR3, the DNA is TGTGCCAGCAGCTCACACCTAGGGGGGTACGAGCAGTACTTC. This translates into CASSSHLGGYEQYF. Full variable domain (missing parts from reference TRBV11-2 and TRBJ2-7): EAGVAQSPRYKIIEKRQSVAFWCNPISGHATLYWYQQILGQGPKLLIQFQNNGVVDDSQLPKDRFSAERLKGVDSTLKIQPAKLEDSAVYLCASSSHLGGYEQYFGPGTRLTVT.

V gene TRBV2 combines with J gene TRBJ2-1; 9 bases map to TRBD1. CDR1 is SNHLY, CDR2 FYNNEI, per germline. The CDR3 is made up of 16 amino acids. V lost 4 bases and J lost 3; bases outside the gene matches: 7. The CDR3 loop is CASSGDRGTIYNEQFF. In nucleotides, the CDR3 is TGTGCCAGCAGTGGAGACAGGGGGACTATCTACAATGAGCAGTTCTTC.

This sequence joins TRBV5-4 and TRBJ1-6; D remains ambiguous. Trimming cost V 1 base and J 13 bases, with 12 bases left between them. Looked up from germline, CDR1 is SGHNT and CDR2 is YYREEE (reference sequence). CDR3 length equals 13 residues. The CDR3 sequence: CASSLNSDSPLHF. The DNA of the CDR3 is TGTGCCAGCAGCTTGAACAGTGACTCGCCCCTCCACTTT.

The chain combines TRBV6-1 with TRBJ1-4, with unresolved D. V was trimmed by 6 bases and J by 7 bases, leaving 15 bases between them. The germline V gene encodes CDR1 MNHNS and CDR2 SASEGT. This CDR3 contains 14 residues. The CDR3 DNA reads TGTGCCAGCAGGTTGCGGCCCTCCACTGAAAAACTGTTTTTT. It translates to CASRLRPSTEKLFF.

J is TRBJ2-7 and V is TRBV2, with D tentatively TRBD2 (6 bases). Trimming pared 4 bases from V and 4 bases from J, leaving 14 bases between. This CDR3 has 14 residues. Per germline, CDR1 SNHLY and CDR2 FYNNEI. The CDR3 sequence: CASSVRRAGYEQYF. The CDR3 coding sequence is TGTGCCAGCAGTGTGCGGAGGGCCGGTTACGAGCAGTACTTC.

CDR3 DNA: TGCAGCGTTGAGGGACAGTCCTACGAGCAGTACTTC. This encodes CSVEGQSYEQYF. The chain employs TRBV29-1 and TRBJ2-7; 7 bases are shared with TRBD1. J was trimmed by 1 base and V by 3 bases; bases with no gene match: 0. The germline V gene encodes CDR1 SQVTM and CDR2 ANQGSEA. The CDR3 runs to 12 residues.

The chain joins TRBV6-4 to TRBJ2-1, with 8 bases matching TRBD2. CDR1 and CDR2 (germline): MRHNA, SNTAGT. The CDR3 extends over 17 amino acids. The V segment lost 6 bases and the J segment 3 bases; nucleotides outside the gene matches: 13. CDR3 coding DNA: TGTGCCAGCAGGAAGACCCCAAGCGGGGGAGACTACAATGAGCAGTTCTTC. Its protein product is CASRKTPSGGDYNEQFF.

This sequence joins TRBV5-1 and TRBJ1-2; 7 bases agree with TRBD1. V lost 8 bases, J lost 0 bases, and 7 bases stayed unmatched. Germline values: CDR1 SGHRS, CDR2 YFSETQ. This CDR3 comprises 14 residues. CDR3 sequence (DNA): TGCGCCAGTACCCCACAGGGGACTAACTATGGCTACACCTTC. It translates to CASTPQGTNYGYTF.

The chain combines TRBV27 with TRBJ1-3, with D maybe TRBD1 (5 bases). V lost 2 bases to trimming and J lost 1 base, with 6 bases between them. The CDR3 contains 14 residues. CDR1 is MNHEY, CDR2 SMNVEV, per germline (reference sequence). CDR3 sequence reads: CASSLRGSGNTIYF. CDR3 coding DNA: TGTGCCAGCAGTTTAAGGGGATCTGGAAACACCATATATTTT.

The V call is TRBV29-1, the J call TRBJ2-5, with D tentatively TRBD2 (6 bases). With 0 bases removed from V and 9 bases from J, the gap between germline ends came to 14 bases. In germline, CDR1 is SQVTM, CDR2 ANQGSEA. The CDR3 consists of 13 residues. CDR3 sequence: CSVEDLGPGAQYF. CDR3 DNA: TGCAGCGTTGAAGACCTGGGACCGGGGGCCCAGTACTTC.

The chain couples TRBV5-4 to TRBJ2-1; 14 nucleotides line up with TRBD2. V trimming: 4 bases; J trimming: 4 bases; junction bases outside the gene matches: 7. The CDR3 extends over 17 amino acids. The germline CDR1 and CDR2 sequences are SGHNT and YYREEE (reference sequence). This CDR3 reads CASSPNRLAGGYNEQFF. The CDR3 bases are TGTGCCAGCAGCCCGAATAGACTAGCGGGGGGGTACAATGAGCAGTTCTTC.

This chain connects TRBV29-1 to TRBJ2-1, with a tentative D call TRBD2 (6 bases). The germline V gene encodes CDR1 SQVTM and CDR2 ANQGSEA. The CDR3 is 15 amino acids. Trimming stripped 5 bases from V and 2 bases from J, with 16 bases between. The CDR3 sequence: CSVPLAGTPYNEQFF. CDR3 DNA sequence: TGCAGCGTTCCGCTCGCGGGGACTCCCTACAATGAGCAGTTCTTC.

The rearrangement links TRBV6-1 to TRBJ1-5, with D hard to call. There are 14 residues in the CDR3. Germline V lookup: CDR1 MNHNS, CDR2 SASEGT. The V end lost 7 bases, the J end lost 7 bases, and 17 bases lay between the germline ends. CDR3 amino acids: CASISGLTGQPQHF. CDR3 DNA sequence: TGTGCCAGCATTTCGGGCCTGACTGGCCAGCCCCAGCATTTT.

The CDR3 DNA follows: TGTGCCAGCAGCCAGTTAGCGGGAGGACTCTCCTACGAGCAGTACTTC. Its protein product is CASSQLAGGLSYEQYF. The chain carries TRBV7-2 and TRBJ2-7; 10 nucleotides match TRBD2. The trim removed 5 bases at V and 0 bases at J, leaving 7 bases unmatched. Looked up from germline, CDR1 is SGHTA and CDR2 is FQGNSA. The CDR3 runs 16 residues.

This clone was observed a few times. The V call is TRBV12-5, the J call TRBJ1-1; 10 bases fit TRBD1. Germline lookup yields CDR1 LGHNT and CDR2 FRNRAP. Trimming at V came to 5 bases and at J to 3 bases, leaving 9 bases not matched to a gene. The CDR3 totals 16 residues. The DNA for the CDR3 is TGTGCTAGTGGTCCGAGGACAGGGGGGGAAGACACTGAAGCTTTCTTT. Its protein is CASGPRTGGEDTEAFF. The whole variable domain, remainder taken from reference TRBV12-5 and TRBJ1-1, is DARVTQTPRHKVTEMGQEVTMRCQPILGHNTVFWYRQTMMQGLELLAYFRNRAPLDDSGMPKDRFSAEMPDATLATLKIQPSEPRDSAVYFCASGPRTGGEDTEAFFGQGTRLTVV.

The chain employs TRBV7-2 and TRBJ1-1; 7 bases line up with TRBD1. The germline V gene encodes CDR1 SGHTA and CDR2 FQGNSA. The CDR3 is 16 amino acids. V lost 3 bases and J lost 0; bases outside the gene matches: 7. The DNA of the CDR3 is TGTGCCAGCAGCTTTACTCCCGACAGGGTGAACACTGAAGCTTTCTTT. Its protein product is CASSFTPDRVNTEAFF.

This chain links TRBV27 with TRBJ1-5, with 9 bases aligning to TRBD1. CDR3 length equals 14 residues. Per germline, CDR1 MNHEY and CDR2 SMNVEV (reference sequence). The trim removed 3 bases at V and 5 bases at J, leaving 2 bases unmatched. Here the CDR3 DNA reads TGTGCCAGCAGTTTGGGACAGGGCTATCAGCCCCAGCATTTT. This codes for CASSLGQGYQPQHF.

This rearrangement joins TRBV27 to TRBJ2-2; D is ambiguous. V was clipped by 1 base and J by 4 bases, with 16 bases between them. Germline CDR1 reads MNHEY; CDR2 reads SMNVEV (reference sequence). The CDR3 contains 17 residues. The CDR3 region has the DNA TGTGCCAGCAGTTTATTTCGACGCGTACGCTCCACCGGGGAGCTGTTTTTT. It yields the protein CASSLFRRVRSTGELFF.

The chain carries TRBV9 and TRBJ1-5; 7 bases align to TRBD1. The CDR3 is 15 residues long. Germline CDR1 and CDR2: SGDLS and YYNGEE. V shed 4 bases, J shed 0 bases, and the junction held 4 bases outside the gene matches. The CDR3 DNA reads TGTGCCAGCAGCTCACAGGGGAATAGCAATCAGCCCCAGCATTTT. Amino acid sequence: CASSSQGNSNQPQHF.

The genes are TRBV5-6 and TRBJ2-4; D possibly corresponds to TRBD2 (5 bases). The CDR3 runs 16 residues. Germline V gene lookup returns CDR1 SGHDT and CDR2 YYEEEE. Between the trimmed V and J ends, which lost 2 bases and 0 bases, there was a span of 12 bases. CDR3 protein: CASSFSWAGAKNIQYF. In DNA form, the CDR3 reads TGTGCCAGCAGCTTTTCATGGGCGGGAGCCAAAAACATTCAGTACTTC.

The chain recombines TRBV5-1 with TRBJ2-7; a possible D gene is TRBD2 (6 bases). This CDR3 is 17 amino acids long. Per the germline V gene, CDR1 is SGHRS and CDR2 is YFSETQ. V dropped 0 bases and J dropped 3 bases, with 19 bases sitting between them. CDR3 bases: TGCGCCAGCAGCTTGGAACCGGGAGTGATCAATTTCTACGAGCAGTACTTC. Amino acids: CASSLEPGVINFYEQYF.

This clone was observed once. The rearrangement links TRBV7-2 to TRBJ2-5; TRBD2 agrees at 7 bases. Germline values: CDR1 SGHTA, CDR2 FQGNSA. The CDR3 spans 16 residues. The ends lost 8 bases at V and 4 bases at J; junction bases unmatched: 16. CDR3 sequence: CASDPGVGGIAETQYF. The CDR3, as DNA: TGTGCCAGCGACCCCGGGGTGGGGGGGATTGCAGAGACCCAGTACTTC.